This TCR beta chain comes out of a study of blood T cell repertoires in COVID-19. Study overall: The United States, Italy and Spain provided the acute and convalescent COVID-19 samples. The cDNA or gDNA used as material had been derived from T cells, B-cell-depleted T cells, or PBMCs.

Original handling: Estimates of nucleated cell counts were drawn from the amplification of reference gene primers. Here immunoSEQ multiplex PCR was the method, and the copy in TCRdb shows in-frame clones only, minus some. The DNA was the basis for D and trimming; V, J and clone size are from that table. This table has about 160,000 clones, 85% appearing once. Deletions cut 1 base from V and 8 bases from J, with 21 bases between. CDR1 and CDR2 from the germline V gene are MNHEY and SMNVEV (reference sequence). CDR3 length equals 18 residues. V and J are TRBV27 and TRBJ1-6, with D possibly TRBD1 on 5 matching bases. The sample comprised peripheral blood. This sequence was found in a human donor with acute or convalescent COVID-19. The donor label of this sample is uncertain. Written as DNA, the CDR3 is TGTGCCAGCAGTTTATTCCCCGGTAGTGGGCAGGGCGATTCACCCCTCCACTTT. This sequence encodes CASSLFPGSGQGDSPLHF.